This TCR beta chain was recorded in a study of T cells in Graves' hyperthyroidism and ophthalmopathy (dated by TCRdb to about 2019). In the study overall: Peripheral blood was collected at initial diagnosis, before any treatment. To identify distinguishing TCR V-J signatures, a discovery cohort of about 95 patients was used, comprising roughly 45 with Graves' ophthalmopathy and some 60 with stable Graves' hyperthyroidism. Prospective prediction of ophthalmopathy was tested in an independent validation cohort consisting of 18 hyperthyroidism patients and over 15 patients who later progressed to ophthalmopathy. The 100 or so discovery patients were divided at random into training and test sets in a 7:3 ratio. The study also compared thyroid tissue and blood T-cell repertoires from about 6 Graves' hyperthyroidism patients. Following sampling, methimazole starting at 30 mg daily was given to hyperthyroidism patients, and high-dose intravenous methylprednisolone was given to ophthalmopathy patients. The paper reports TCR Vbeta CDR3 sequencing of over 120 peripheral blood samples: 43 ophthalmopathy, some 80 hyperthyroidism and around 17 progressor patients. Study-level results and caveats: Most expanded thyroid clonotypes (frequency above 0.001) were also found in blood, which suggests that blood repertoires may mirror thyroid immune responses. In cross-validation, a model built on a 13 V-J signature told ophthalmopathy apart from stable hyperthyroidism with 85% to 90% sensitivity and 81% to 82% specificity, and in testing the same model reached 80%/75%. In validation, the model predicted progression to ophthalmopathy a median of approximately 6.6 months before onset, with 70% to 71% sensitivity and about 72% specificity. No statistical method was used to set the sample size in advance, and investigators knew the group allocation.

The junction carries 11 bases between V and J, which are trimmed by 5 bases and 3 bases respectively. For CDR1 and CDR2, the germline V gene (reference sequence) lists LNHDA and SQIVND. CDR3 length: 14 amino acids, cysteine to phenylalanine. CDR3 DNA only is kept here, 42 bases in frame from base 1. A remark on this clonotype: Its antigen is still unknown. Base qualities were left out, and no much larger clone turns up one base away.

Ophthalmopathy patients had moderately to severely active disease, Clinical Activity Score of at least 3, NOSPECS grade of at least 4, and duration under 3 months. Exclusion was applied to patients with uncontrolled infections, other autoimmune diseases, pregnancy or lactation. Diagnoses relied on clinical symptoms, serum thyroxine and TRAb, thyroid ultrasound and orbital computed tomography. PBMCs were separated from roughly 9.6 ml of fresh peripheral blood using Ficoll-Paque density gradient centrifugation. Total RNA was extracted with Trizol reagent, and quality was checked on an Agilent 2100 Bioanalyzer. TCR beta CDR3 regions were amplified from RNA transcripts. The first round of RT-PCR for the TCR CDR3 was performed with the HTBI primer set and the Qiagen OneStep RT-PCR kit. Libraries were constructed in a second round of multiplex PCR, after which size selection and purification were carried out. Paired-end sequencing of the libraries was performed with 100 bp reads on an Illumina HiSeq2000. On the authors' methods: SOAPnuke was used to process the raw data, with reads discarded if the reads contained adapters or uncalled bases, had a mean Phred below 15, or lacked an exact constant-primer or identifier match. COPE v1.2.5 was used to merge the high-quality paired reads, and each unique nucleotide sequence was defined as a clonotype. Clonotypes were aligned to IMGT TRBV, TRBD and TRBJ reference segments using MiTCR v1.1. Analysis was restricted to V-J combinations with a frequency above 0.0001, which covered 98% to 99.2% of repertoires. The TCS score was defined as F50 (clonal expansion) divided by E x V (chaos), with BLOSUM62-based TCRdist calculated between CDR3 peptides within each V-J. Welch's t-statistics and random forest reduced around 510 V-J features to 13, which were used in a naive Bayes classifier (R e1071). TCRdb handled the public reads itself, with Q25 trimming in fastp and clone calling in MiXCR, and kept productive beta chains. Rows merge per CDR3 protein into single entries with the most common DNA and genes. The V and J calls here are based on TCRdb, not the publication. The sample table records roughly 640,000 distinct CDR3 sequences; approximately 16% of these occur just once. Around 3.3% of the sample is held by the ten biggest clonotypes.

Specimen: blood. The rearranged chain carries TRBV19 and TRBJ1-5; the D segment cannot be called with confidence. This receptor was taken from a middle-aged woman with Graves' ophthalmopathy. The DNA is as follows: TGTGCCAGTAGTTACCAGAACTACAATCAGCCCCAGCATTTT. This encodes CASSYQNYNQPQHF.